This T cell receptor beta chain was found in a study of blood T cell repertoires in COVID-19. Looking at the study overall: Samples representing acute and convalescent COVID-19 were sourced from the United States, Italy and Spain. PBMCs, B-cell-depleted T cells, or T cells provided the cDNA or gDNA that made up the material.

V was clipped by 3 bases and J by 3 bases, with 18 bases between them. The germline CDR1 and CDR2 sequences are LNHDA and SQIVND (reference sequence). The CDR3 consists of 17 residues. In the source study's methods: Reference gene primer amplification gave nucleated cell count estimates. Only in-frame clones appear in the TCRdb table, and some are missing; sequencing was by immunoSEQ multiplex PCR. That table supplies the V and J calls and clone size; D and trimming were determined from the DNA. This repertoire shows about 53,000 clones, 90% found once; its top ten account for about 3.4%. Source material: peripheral blood. V gene TRBV19 combines with J gene TRBJ2-4, with a possible D match to TRBD2 (5 bases). The clonotype comes from a human donor in a cohort sampled during active COVID-19. The CDR3 DNA reads TGTGCCAGTAGTATTCGCCGACGGATGGGGAGCAAAAACATTCAGTACTTC. Its translation: CASSIRRRMGSKNIQYF.